The 19 T cell receptor beta chains in this list originate from one sample, sequenced in a study of glioma-infiltrating T cells. The iRepertoire nested amplicon-rescue multiplex PCR amplified TCR alpha and beta CDR3s from RNA. TCRdb called the multiplex PCR reads again in MiXCR, with one record for every CDR3 protein. The sample has 95,000 to 110,000 distinct CDR3 sequences; 29% are singletons. Sequences were obtained from glioma tissue, nonneoplastic brain tissue, or PBMCs (not recorded which). The origin of the receptors is a human donor with low-grade glioma or glioblastoma, undergoing nonglioma brain surgery, or in good health (not recorded which).

This clonotype was seen repeatedly, ten times or more. This chain uses TRBV4-1 with TRBJ1-1; a weak D match, TRBD1 (6 bases). This CDR3 comprises 14 residues. V shed 6 bases and J shed 1 base, with 12 bases lying between them. Germline assignment: CDR1 MGHRA and CDR2 YSYEKL. The CDR3 DNA follows: TGCGCCAGCAGGGGTGGGACAAAGAACACTGAAGCTTTCTTT. Its translation: CASRGGTKNTEAFF.

This clonotype was seen repeatedly, ten times or more. This chain joins TRBV19 and TRBJ1-5; D is undetermined. Germline loops: CDR1 LNHDA, CDR2 SQIVND (reference sequence). There are 13 residues in the CDR3. Trimming took 7 bases from V and 5 from J, leaving 12 bases between them. This CDR3 reads CASTAQIHQPQHF. CDR3 in DNA: TGTGCCAGTACCGCGCAGATTCATCAGCCCCAGCATTTT.

This clonotype was counted a few times. The J gene is TRBJ2-3, the V gene TRBV19; D might be TRBD2 (5 bases). The V end lost 7 bases, the J end lost 2 bases, and 10 bases lay between the germline ends. The CDR3 is 13 amino acids. Germline V CDR1 and CDR2: LNHDA, SQIVND (reference sequence). The CDR3 nucleotides read TGTGCCAGTACCTTTAGCGTCACAGATACGCAGTATTTT. It translates to CASTFSVTDTQYF.

In this sample, this clonotype turned up once. CDR3: CASSQGSSGGPYNEQYF. The CDR3 region has the DNA TGCGCCAGCAGCCAGGGATCTAGCGGGGGGCCTTACAATGAGCAGTACTTC. The J gene is TRBJ2-7, the V gene TRBV4-3; 11 positions match TRBD2. The V segment lost 3 bases and the J segment 7 bases; nucleotides outside the gene matches: 14. Germline V gives CDR1 LGHNA, CDR2 YSLEER. The CDR3 covers 17 residues.

This clonotype was found a few times. The junction does not match germline at one end; this may be a read error. The chain couples TRBV7-2 to TRBJ2-5; 8 bases line up with TRBD1. The CDR3 runs to 14 residues. Germline CDR1 reads SGHTA; CDR2 reads FQGNSA. Here the CDR3 reads CASSMDRAVETQHF. The CDR3 nucleotides read TGTGCCAGCAGCATGGACAGGGCAGTAGAGACCCAGCACTTC.

V usage is TRBV13 and J usage is TRBJ2-3; D possibly corresponds to TRBD1 (5 bases). Germline loops: CDR1 PRHDT, CDR2 FYEKMQ (reference sequence). Deletions cut 5 bases from V and 5 bases from J, with 14 bases between. There are 14 residues in the CDR3. The CDR3, as DNA: TGTGCCAGCAGCCCCCGGACAATCAAAGATACGCAGTATTTT. It specifies CASSPRTIKDTQYF.

In regard to this clonotype: A read error may be the cause here, since a much bigger clone is one base away. The rearrangement links TRBV6-2 or TRBV6-3 to TRBJ1-2, with D unclear. CDR3 length: 14 amino acids. Germline V lookup: CDR1 MNHEY, CDR2 SVGEGT. The V and J ends lost 7 bases and 7 bases respectively, with 19 bases between them. The DNA for the CDR3 is TGTGCCAGCACCCCGACGGGCGGACGGGCTGGCTACACCTTC. Its translation: CASTPTGGRAGYTF.

In this sample, this clonotype turned up once. The chain couples TRBV6-2 or TRBV6-3 to TRBJ2-1, with D perhaps TRBD1 (6 bases). CDR3 length: 13 amino acids. Trimming removed 4 bases at V and 7 bases at J, with 11 bases between. Germline CDR1 MNHEY, CDR2 SVGEGT. Here the CDR3 DNA reads TGTGCCAGCAGTTTAGCAGGGACAAATGAGCAGTTCTTC. Encoded protein: CASSLAGTNEQFF.

The V gene is TRBV7-2, the J gene TRBJ2-1; 15 bases line up with TRBD2. Germline V CDR1 and CDR2: SGHTA, FQGNSA. This CDR3 has 17 residues. V trimming: 5 bases; J trimming: 10 bases; junction bases outside the gene matches: 12. The CDR3 DNA reads as TGTGCCAGCAGCACCCGCGGGACTAGCGGGGGGCAGCGCGAGCAGTTCTTC. Encoded protein: CASSTRGTSGGQREQFF.

This clonotype occurred a few times. The chain employs TRBV3-1 and TRBJ1-3; D not certain. The ends were cut back, 1 base at V and 4 bases at J, with 8 bases in the middle. The CDR3 totals 14 residues. Germline V gene lookup returns CDR1 LGHDT and CDR2 YNNKEL (reference sequence). The CDR3 region is CASSQVSSGNTIYF. The CDR3 DNA follows: TGTGCCAGCAGCCAAGTCTCCTCAGGAAACACCATATATTTT.

This clonotype was counted a few times. The chain joins TRBV3-1 to TRBJ1-4; D perhaps matches TRBD1 (5 bases). V gave up 5 bases and J gave up 6 bases, with 13 bases separating them. CDR1 LGHDT and CDR2 YNNKEL come from the germline V gene (reference sequence). This CDR3 is built from 14 residues. CDR3 in amino acids: CASSSGPGHEKLFF. For the CDR3, the DNA is TGTGCCAGCAGCTCCGGGCCAGGGCATGAAAAACTGTTTTTT.

Many counts were recorded for this clonotype. The rearrangement links TRBV12-3 or TRBV12-4 to TRBJ2-1; 9 bases agree with TRBD1. V gave up 7 bases and J gave up 0 bases; unmatched junction bases: 4. The CDR3 is made up of 15 amino acids. CDR3 sequence reads: CASTETGGSYNEQFF. CDR3 nucleotides: TGTGCCAGCACCGAGACAGGGGGCTCCTACAATGAGCAGTTCTTC.

This chain joins TRBV3-1 and TRBJ2-3; 7 positions match TRBD2. The V and J ends lost 0 bases and 4 bases, in that order; junction bases with no gene match: 7. Germline V gives CDR1 LGHDT, CDR2 YNNKEL (reference sequence). The CDR3 contains 16 residues. CDR3 in amino acids: CASSQDSSGYADTQYF. In nucleotides, the CDR3 is TGTGCCAGCAGCCAAGATTCTAGCGGATACGCAGATACGCAGTATTTT.

The V call is TRBV6-1, the J call TRBJ2-1; 7 bases map to TRBD2. Germline assignment: CDR1 MNHNS and CDR2 SASEGT. V shed 10 bases, J shed 2 bases, and the junction held 8 bases outside the gene matches. This CDR3 has 14 residues. The DNA of the CDR3 is TGTGCCAACCTGCGGGGGAGAACCTACAATGAGCAGTTCTTC. Its translation: CANLRGRTYNEQFF.

The chain has TRBV11-2 and TRBJ2-7; 11 bases line up with TRBD1. The germline CDR1 and CDR2 sequences are SGHAT and FQNNGV. CDR3 length: 15 residues. After removal of 4 bases from V and 3 bases from J, the junction contained 5 bases not matched to a gene. In nucleotides, the CDR3 is TGTGCCAGCAGCTGGGCCGGGACAGGGGGCTACGAGCAGTACTTC. Translated, it gives CASSWAGTGGYEQYF. The full variable domain, with the rest looked up from reference TRBV11-2 and TRBJ2-7, is EAGVAQSPRYKIIEKRQSVAFWCNPISGHATLYWYQQILGQGPKLLIQFQNNGVVDDSQLPKDRFSAERLKGVDSTLKIQPAKLEDSAVYLCASSWAGTGGYEQYFGPGTRLTVT.

This clonotype was detected ten times or more. This sequence joins TRBV7-3 and TRBJ2-7, with 7 bases identical to TRBD1. The CDR3 has 13 residues. Germline V CDR1 and CDR2: SGHTA, FQGTGA. The junction had 7 bases not matched to a gene; V was cut back by 5 bases and J by 6 bases. The CDR3 nucleotides read TGTGCCAGCAGCCCGACAGGGACCGGCGAGCAGTACTTC. Residues: CASSPTGTGEQYF. The full variable domain, with the rest looked up from reference TRBV7-3 and TRBJ2-7, is GAGVSQTPSNKVTEKGKYVELRCDPISGHTALYWYRQSLGQGPEFLIYFQGTGAADDSGLPNDRFFAVRPEGSVSTLKIQRTERGDSAVYLCASSPTGTGEQYFGPGTRLTVT.

On this clonotype itself: The junction does not match germline at one end; this may be a read error. The rearrangement uses TRBV3-1 and TRBJ2-6; D perhaps matches TRBD2 (5 bases). This CDR3 region has 18 residues. Germline V lookup: CDR1 LGHDT, CDR2 YNNKEL (reference sequence). CDR3 in amino acids: CASIQYSGTDFGANVLTF. CDR3 sequence (DNA): TGTGCCAGCATCCAATATTCGGGAACAGATTTTGGGGCCAACGTCCTGACTTTC.

This sequence joins TRBV5-5 and TRBJ2-2, with 10 bases fitting TRBD2. In germline, CDR1 is SGHKS, CDR2 YYEKEE (reference sequence). J was trimmed by 2 bases and V by 3 bases; bases with no gene match: 4. This CDR3 spans 16 amino acids. In DNA form, the CDR3 reads TGTGCCAGCAGCTGGGGGACTAGCGCAAACACCGGGGAGCTGTTTTTT. The encoded protein is CASSWGTSANTGELFF.

To note about this clonotype: A much larger clone lies a single base off, so this may be a read error. Since the CDR3 does not end with the conserved phenylalanine or tryptophan, this likely comes from a read error. The chain carries TRBV19 and TRBJ2-7; TRBD2 is a possible D gene (5 bases). Germline V gene sequence: CDR1 LNHDA, CDR2 SQIVND (reference sequence). The CDR3 extends over 13 amino acids. V lost 4 bases and J 2 bases, leaving 9 bases between the germline ends. The CDR3 protein is CASSRSGAYEQYY. CDR3 nucleotides: TGTGCCAGTAGTAGGAGCGGAGCCTACGAGCAGTACTAC.